This T cell receptor beta chain was sequenced in a study of T cells after yellow fever vaccination. V shed 8 bases and J shed 3 bases, with 21 bases lying between them. CDR3 length: 16 amino acids. Germline V CDR1 and CDR2: SGHAT, FQDESV (reference sequence). Study observations and caveats: Abundant bulk-population clonotypes could contaminate the FACS-sorted repertoires. Across the CD4 and CD8 compartments, a small share of clonotypes was present in both. Most primary-vaccination clones recurred post-booster (roughly 96% CD4, roughly 91% CD8).

A remark on this clonotype: Its antigen is undetermined.

TCR cDNA was made by 5'RACE template switching, adding a universal primer site and UMIs. TCRdb used MiXCR to reprocess the 5' RACE reads, holding one entry per CDR3 protein. The table records some 560,000 distinct CDR3 sequences, under 25% of them present only once. The chain uses TRBV11-1 and TRBJ2-3; TRBD2 might be the D (5 bases). Material: PBMCs, obtained 15 days after the yellow fever booster vaccination. This TCR derives from a man aged 30 to 45 who received the YFV17D yellow fever vaccine. CDR3 nucleotide sequence: TGTGCCAGCGCAGTTAAGTCCGGGGTTGTTACAGATACGCAGTATTTT. Translating it yields CASAVKSGVVTDTQYF.